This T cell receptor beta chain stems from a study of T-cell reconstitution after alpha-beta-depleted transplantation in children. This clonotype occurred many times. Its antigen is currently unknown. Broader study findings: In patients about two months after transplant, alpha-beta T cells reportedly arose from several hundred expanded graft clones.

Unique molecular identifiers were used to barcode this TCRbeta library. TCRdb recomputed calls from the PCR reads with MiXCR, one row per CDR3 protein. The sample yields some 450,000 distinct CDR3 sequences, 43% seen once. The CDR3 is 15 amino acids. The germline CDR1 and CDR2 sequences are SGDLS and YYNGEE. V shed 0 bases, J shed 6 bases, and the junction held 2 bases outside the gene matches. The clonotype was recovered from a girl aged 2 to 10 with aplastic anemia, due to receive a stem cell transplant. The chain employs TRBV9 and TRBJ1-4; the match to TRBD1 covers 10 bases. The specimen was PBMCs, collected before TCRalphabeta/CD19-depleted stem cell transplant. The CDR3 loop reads CASSVAGTGDEKLFF. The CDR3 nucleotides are TGTGCCAGCAGCGTAGCTGGGACAGGGGATGAAAAACTGTTTTTT.